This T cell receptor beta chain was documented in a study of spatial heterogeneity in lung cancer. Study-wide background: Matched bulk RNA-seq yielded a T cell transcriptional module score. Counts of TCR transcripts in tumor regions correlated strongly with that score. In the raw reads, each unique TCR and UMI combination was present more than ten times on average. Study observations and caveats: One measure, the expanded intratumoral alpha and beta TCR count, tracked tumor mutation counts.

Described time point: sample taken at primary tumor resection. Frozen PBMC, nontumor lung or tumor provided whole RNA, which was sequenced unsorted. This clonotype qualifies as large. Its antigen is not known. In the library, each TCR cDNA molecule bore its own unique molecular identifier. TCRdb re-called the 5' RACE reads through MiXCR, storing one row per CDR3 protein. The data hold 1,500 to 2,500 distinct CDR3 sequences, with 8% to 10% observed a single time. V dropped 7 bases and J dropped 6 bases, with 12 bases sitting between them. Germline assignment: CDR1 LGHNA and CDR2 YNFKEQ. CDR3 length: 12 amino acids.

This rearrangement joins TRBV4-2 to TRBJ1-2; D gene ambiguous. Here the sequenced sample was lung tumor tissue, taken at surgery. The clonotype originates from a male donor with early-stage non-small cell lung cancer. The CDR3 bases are TGTGCCAGCATGGGAGACTCGGATGGCTACACCTTC. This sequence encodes CASMGDSDGYTF.